The clone carrying this T cell receptor (beta chain) came up once. PCR primers comprised 60 Vbeta and 13 Jbeta primers. The data were produced by immunoSEQ multiplex PCR, yet TCRdb's version contains in-frame clones alone and is incomplete. The data show approximately 110,000 clones, about 78% seen once. This specimen belongs to a study of cytomegalovirus exposure and HLA in healthy donors. Study information: There were about 85 million unique TCRs (from HLA-typed donors) in an early data release. Among approximately 400 genotyped donors, around 82% fell in the Caucasian-associated ancestry cluster.

The sample consisted of PBMCs. The receptor was isolated from a man aged 25 to 40 in good health and CMV-seronegative.

The chain's CDR3 is CASSRQTGGTEAFF. DNA of the CDR3: TGTGCCAGCAGCAGACAAACAGGGGGCACTGAAGCTTTCTTT. The chain joins TRBV7-2 to TRBJ1-1, with TRBD1 identical over 8 bases. Germline CDR1 and CDR2: SGHTA and FQGNSA. Unmatched junction bases numbered 6, after V lost 5 bases and J lost 4 bases. The CDR3 sequence is 14 residues long.